The 7 T cell receptor beta chains below all came from one sample that was sequenced in a study of T cells expressing NK-cell markers. TCRdb re-called the 5' RACE reads, yielding one record per CDR3 amino acid sequence without DNA. The sample includes 550,000 to 600,000 distinct CDR3 sequences. Sample: blood T cells: a sorted CD56 or NKG2C T cell subset, CD4+ or CD8+ T cells, or bulk PBMC T cells (not recorded which). Source of these receptors: a man between 18 and 29 years old in good health.

V and J are TRBV5-5 and TRBJ2-1; TCRdb selects TRBD1, and the lack of DNA leaves this call unchecked. This CDR3 is built from 15 residues. Germline lookup yields CDR1 SGHKS and CDR2 YYEKEE (reference sequence). The CDR3: CASSLVPGQRWEQFF.

The J gene is TRBJ1-5, the V gene TRBV19; TCRdb lists TRBD1, though no DNA is available to test this call. The germline gives CDR1 LNHDA, CDR2 SQIVND (reference sequence). This CDR3 region has 15 residues. The CDR3 is CASIDREGIRQPQHF.

The chain carries TRBV5-1 and TRBJ2-5. Looked up from germline, CDR1 is SGHRS and CDR2 is YFSETQ. The CDR3 has 15 residues. The CDR3 region is CASSFWPGDRETQYF.

The genes are TRBV27 and TRBJ2-3; the TCRdb call, TRBD2, lacks DNA for checking. CDR1 is MNHEY, CDR2 SMNVEV, per germline (reference sequence). The CDR3 spans 17 residues. The CDR3 here is CASSPRGLAGLTDTQYF.

V usage is TRBV20-1 and J usage is TRBJ2-7; as DNA is missing, the TRBD2 call by TCRdb cannot be tested. CDR1 is DFQATT, CDR2 SNEGSKA, per germline (reference sequence). This CDR3 is 14 amino acids long. CDR3 region: CSARGLDPSYEQYF.

The rearrangement links TRBV29-1 to TRBJ2-1; with no DNA, the TCRdb D assignment of TRBD1 cannot be verified. The length of the CDR3 is 13 residues. Germline V gives CDR1 SQVTM, CDR2 ANQGSEA. The CDR3 loop reads CSVGGLALNEQFF.

The chain uses TRBV29-1 and TRBJ1-2; the D call from TCRdb, TRBD1, cannot be confirmed without DNA. CDR1 SQVTM and CDR2 ANQGSEA come from the germline V gene. This CDR3 has 12 amino acids. This CDR3 reads CSALQGVGGYTF.